The 10 T cell receptor beta chains listed next were all sequenced from one sample in a study of blood T cell repertoires in COVID-19. Profiling relied on immunoSEQ multiplex PCR, and the TCRdb table lists in-frame clones only, not all of them. The repertoire includes 160,000 or so clones, 70% to 85% of them detected once, and about 15% sits in the top ten. The sample was PBMCs or T cells enriched from blood (not recorded which). These receptors were obtained from a man in his forties or fifties who had recovered from COVID-19.

Of note for this clone: Other DNA sequences in the sample encode the same CDR3. The CDR3 here is CASSSQGAGNTIYF. The CDR3 nucleotides read TGCGCCAGCAGCTCACAGGGTGCAGGAAACACCATATATTTT. The chain uses TRBV5-1 and TRBJ1-3; D might be TRBD1 (6 bases). CDR1 is SGHRS, CDR2 YFSETQ, per germline. The germline V and J ends were trimmed by 3 bases and 4 bases, with 11 bases remaining between them. This CDR3 is built from 14 residues.

The chain recombines TRBV6-4 with TRBJ1-4; D is ambiguous. The germline V gene has CDR1 MRHNA and CDR2 SNTAGT. The length of the CDR3 is 12 residues. With 5 bases removed from V and 16 bases from J, the gap between germline ends came to 17 bases. CDR3 bases: TGTGCCAGCAGTCCCAGCCTTAGCCAACCGTTTTTT. This gives the protein CASSPSLSQPFF.

The chain has TRBV5-1 and TRBJ2-1, with D possibly matching TRBD2 (5 bases). CDR3 size: 14 residues. Trimming removed 5 bases from V and 8 bases from J, with 17 bases in between. Germline assignment: CDR1 SGHRS and CDR2 YFSETQ. The CDR3 nucleotides are TGCGCCAGCAGAGAGGGTACACACTCGTATGAGCAGTTCTTC. Translated, it gives CASREGTHSYEQFF.

The rearrangement links TRBV3-1 (or the pseudogene TRBV3-2) to TRBJ2-3; 11 nucleotides line up with TRBD2. This CDR3 is 17 amino acids long. Losses at the gene ends were 1 base for V and 2 bases for J; bases not matched to a gene: 5. Germline V gene sequence: CDR1 LGHDT, CDR2 YNNKEL (reference sequence). For the CDR3, the DNA is TGTGCCAGCAGCCAAGGGGCTAGCGGGGGGTTCACAGATACGCAGTATTTT. As protein: CASSQGASGGFTDTQYF.

The gene calls are TRBV5-1 and TRBJ1-5; 9 nucleotides match TRBD1. V was clipped by 4 bases and J by 4 bases; unmatched bases: 6. CDR1 SGHRS and CDR2 YFSETQ come from the germline V gene. CDR3 size: 15 residues. The CDR3 loop is CASSLDRGANQPQHF. The CDR3 DNA reads as TGCGCCAGCAGCCTGGACAGGGGAGCGAATCAGCCCCAGCATTTT. Supplemented by reference TRBV5-1 and TRBJ1-5, the full variable domain reads KAGVTQTPRYLIKTRGQQVTLSCSPISGHRSVSWYQQTPGQGLQFLFEYFSETQRNKGNFPGRFSGRQFSNSRSEMNVSTLELGDSALYLCASSLDRGANQPQHFGDGTRLSIL.

The chain carries TRBV7-9 and TRBJ1-5; D is unresolved. The CDR3 runs 13 residues. V was pared by 5 bases and J by 2 bases, with 7 bases between. Germline lookup yields CDR1 SEHNR and CDR2 FQNEAQ (reference sequence). The CDR3 region has the DNA TGTGCCAGCAGCATACATGGCAATCAGCCCCAGCATTTT. It codes for CASSIHGNQPQHF.

This chain joins TRBV30 and TRBJ1-2; 9 positions match TRBD1. The V gene's germline CDR1 is GTSNPN and CDR2 SVGIG (reference sequence). J lost 4 bases, V lost 3 bases, and 3 bases had no gene match. The CDR3 has 13 residues. The CDR3 DNA is TGTGCCTGGAGCTGGACAGGGGCCTATGGCTACACCTTC. Protein sequence: CAWSWTGAYGYTF.

This clone was seen just once. This CDR3 is CASRGGGSTGTETQYF. For the CDR3, the DNA is TGTGCCAGCAGGGGCGGTGGGAGTACGGGTACAGAGACCCAGTACTTC. This rearrangement joins TRBV28 to TRBJ2-5, with TRBD2 as a possible D gene (5 bases). Between the trimmed V and J ends, which lost 6 bases and 4 bases, there was a span of 21 bases. The V gene's germline CDR1 is MDHEN and CDR2 SYDVKM. The CDR3 contains 16 residues.

The chain recombines TRBV11-2 with TRBJ1-5; D call uncertain. V lost 0 bases to trimming and J lost 4 bases, with 7 bases between them. The germline CDR1 and CDR2 sequences are SGHAT and FQNNGV. There are 14 residues in the CDR3. Here the CDR3 DNA reads TGTGCCAGCAGCTTAGAGGCCGATAATCAGCCCCAGCATTTT. This sequence encodes CASSLEADNQPQHF.

The chain has TRBV5-1 and TRBJ2-1; tentatively, D is TRBD2 (6 bases). The CDR3 is made up of 17 amino acids. Trimming shortened V by 4 bases and J by 3 bases, and 20 bases separated the two germline ends. Germline CDR1 is SGHRS and CDR2 is YFSETQ. CDR3 sequence: CASSPSAGGTSYNEQFF. The CDR3 nucleotides read TGCGCCAGCAGCCCCTCAGCGGGCGGTACAAGCTACAATGAGCAGTTCTTC.